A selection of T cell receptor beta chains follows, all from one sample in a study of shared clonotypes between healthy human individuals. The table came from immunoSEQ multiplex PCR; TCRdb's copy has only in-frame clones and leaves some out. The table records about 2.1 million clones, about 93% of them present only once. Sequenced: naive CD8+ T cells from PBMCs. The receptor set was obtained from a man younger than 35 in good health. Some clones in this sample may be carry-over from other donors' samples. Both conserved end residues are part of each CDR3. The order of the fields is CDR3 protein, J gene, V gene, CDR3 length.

CDR3aa: CASSAPTLLAGGFDEQFF; j_gene: TRBJ2-1; v_gene: TRBV9; len: 18
CDR3aa: CASRPGIGTNEKLFF; j_gene: TRBJ1-4; v_gene: TRBV27; len: 15
CDR3aa: CASSTGWGNQPQHF; j_gene: TRBJ1-5; v_gene: TRBV6-5; len: 14
CDR3aa: CASSLTSGSYEQYF; j_gene: TRBJ2-7; v_gene: TRBV11-1; len: 14
CDR3aa: CASSDHPREKSYNEQFF; j_gene: TRBJ2-1; v_gene: TRBV9; len: 17
CDR3aa: CSVLTLGEQYF; j_gene: TRBJ2-7; v_gene: TRBV29-1; len: 11
CDR3aa: CASSLGGRVGTEAFF; j_gene: TRBJ1-1; v_gene: TRBV7-6; len: 15
CDR3aa: CASSYGQMNTEAFF; j_gene: TRBJ1-1; v_gene: TRBV6-6; len: 14
CDR3aa: CASSLGGSYEQYF; j_gene: TRBJ2-7; v_gene: TRBV28; len: 13
CDR3aa: CASSIQNRGRTGELFF; j_gene: TRBJ2-2; v_gene: TRBV6-6; len: 16
CDR3aa: CASSPRALTNTEAFF; j_gene: TRBJ1-1; v_gene: TRBV28; len: 15
CDR3aa: CASSPVLEGEPYEQYF; j_gene: TRBJ2-7; v_gene: TRBV18; len: 16
CDR3aa: CASSQDNYNEQFF; j_gene: TRBJ2-1; v_gene: TRBV7-8; len: 13
CDR3aa: CASSLGRDRGYNEQFF; j_gene: TRBJ2-1; v_gene: TRBV11-2; len: 16